This entry is about one T cell receptor (beta chain). The germline CDR1 and CDR2 sequences are MDHEN and SYDVKM. CDR3 length equals 12 residues. The data derive from a study of blood T cell repertoires in COVID-19. Data came from immunoSEQ multiplex PCR; TCRdb stores just in-frame clones and leaves some out. This sample has 250,000 to 350,000 clones, with about 89% found just once. The sequenced material came from peripheral blood. The rearrangement uses TRBV28 and TRBJ2-6; D remains unclear. The clonotype comes from a man younger than 40 with acute or convalescent COVID-19. The CDR3 nucleotides read TGTGCGGTTCACGGTGGGGCCAACGTCCTGACTTTC. Translated, it gives CAVHGGANVLTF. Full variable domain (remainder filled in from reference TRBV28 and TRBJ2-6): DVKVTQSSRYLVKRTGEKVFLECVQDMDHENMFWYRQDPGLGLRLIYFSYDVKMKEKGDIPEGYSVSREKKERFSLILESASTNQTSMYLCAVHGGANVLTFGAGSRLTVL.